This TCR beta chain was recorded in a study of blood T cell repertoires in COVID-19 (dated by TCRdb to 2020 to 2022). Concerning the study at large: Samples from collaborators originated in the United States, Italy and Spain and spanned both the acute and convalescent phases of COVID-19. The prospective study material was composed of cDNA or gDNA derived from T cells, B-cell-depleted T cells, or PBMCs. The dataset comprised deeply sampled blood TCRbeta repertoires from subjects exposed to, actively infected with, or recovered from COVID-19. A freely available public database, intended as a resource for researchers studying the immune response to SARS-CoV-2, is where the repertoires were released. The samples were drawn from two sources: the first 160 participants of the ongoing ImmuneRACE study, and 1,200 or so subjects contributed by 6 global collaborators. A de-identified subject ID, COVID-19 status, age in years and sex were almost always included in the sample metadata. Where available, HLA class I and class II types were taken from metadata supplied by the sample provider and were not determined by assay-based typing.

Participants in the prospective study were enrolled through a virtual design, were aged roughly 18 to 100 years, and lived in 20 to 30 United States geographic areas. In the prospective study, participants were assigned to cohorts based on the clinical history participants reported in a screening survey and a study questionnaire. Each participant in the prospective study had whole blood, serum and a nasopharyngeal or oropharyngeal swab collected by mobile phlebotomists. Participants in the prospective study had the option to provide additional blood draws and questionnaires over an approximately 2-month period. Before DNA extraction, prospective study blood samples were shipped either frozen or at room temperature. TCRbeta CDR3 regions were amplified from genomic DNA by means of the immunoSEQ Assay, a bias-controlled multiplex PCR. Under the source paper's analysis protocol: The number of nucleated cells in each sample was estimated by amplification of reference gene primers within the assay. Sequence reads were collapsed and filtered to measure the absolute abundance of every unique TCRbeta CDR3 rearrangement. For each sample, productive Simpson clonality was calculated as the square root of Simpson's diversity index over productive rearrangements. TCRdb carries this immuneACCESS record with in-frame sequences only. Its versions omit some clonotypes, under half of them owing to an unresolved V gene in the studies checked, with the rest unexplained. Clone size and the V and J calls come from that table; the DNA yielded D and trimming. This sample lists a few hundred thousand clones; about 88% were detected once. Of the sample, under 4.5% falls within the top ten clones.

Study-level results and caveats: Clinical and demographic metadata were provided uncurated, with the amount varying by source and participant.

The germline V gene encodes CDR1 GTSNPN and CDR2 SVGIG (reference sequence). From V the trimming removes 0 bases and from J it removes 1 base, while the gene matches leave 6 bases of the junction unaccounted for. The CDR3 spans 16 residues, from the cysteine through the phenylalanine. Of all the DNA, just the CDR3 is kept, 48 bases in frame from base 1. Of note for this clone: This clone's antigen is unknown. Base quality data are lacking; no much larger clone is found one base away.

This receptor was obtained from a man aged 25-45 years with acute COVID-19. Source material: PBMCs or T cells enriched from blood (not recorded which). The chain links TRBV30 with TRBJ2-3, and 8 bases in between align with TRBD2. The CDR3 amino acid sequence is: CAWSVPSGRGTDTQYF. Read as DNA, the sequence is TGTGCCTGGAGTGTCCCCAGCGGGAGAGGCACAGATACGCAGTATTTT.